Shown below are 25 T cell receptor beta chains from a single sample sequenced in a study of blood T cell repertoires in COVID-19. Produced via immunoSEQ multiplex PCR; TCRdb's table is partial and in-frame only. The sample yields 390,000 or so clones, around 87% seen once. Sequenced input: PBMCs or T cells enriched from blood (not recorded which). These receptors were collected from a young man who had recovered from COVID-19.

The chain recombines TRBV9 with TRBJ2-2; 12 positions match TRBD1. V gave up 5 bases and J gave up 0 bases; unmatched junction bases: 2. Germline V gene sequence: CDR1 SGDLS, CDR2 YYNGEE. CDR3 length: 16 amino acids. The CDR3 DNA follows: TGTGCCAGCAGGGGACAGGGGGCCGCGAACACCGGGGAGCTGTTTTTT. The encoded protein is CASRGQGAANTGELFF.

The V gene is TRBV28, the J gene TRBJ2-7; D is perhaps TRBD1 (6 bases). V lost 6 bases to trimming and J lost 5 bases, with 11 bases between them. The V gene's germline CDR1 is MDHEN and CDR2 SYDVKM. The CDR3 loop spans 12 amino acids. The CDR3 nucleotides are TGTGCCAGCAGGGTCACAGGGAACGAGCAGTACTTC. This gives the protein CASRVTGNEQYF. Full variable domain (missing parts from reference TRBV28 and TRBJ2-7): DVKVTQSSRYLVKRTGEKVFLECVQDMDHENMFWYRQDPGLGLRLIYFSYDVKMKEKGDIPEGYSVSREKKERFSLILESASTNQTSMYLCASRVTGNEQYFGPGTRLTVT.

The chain recombines TRBV24-1 with TRBJ2-2, with 9 bases lining up with TRBD1. The V and J ends lost 7 bases and 5 bases, in that order; junction bases with no gene match: 7. Germline CDR1 KGHDR, CDR2 SFDVKD. The CDR3 sequence is 15 residues long. DNA for the CDR3: TGTGCCACCAGATCGGGACAGGGTGATACCGGGGAGCTGTTTTTT. Amino acid sequence: CATRSGQGDTGELFF.

This chain links TRBV7-3 with TRBJ2-2, with TRBD1 identical over 7 bases. CDR3 length: 13 residues. Germline V lookup: CDR1 SGHTA, CDR2 FQGTGA. The J segment lost 7 bases and the V segment lost 4 bases, leaving 3 bases of the junction unmatched. This CDR3 reads CASSSSGGGELFF. The CDR3 DNA follows: TGTGCCAGCAGCTCCTCAGGGGGCGGGGAGCTGTTTTTT.

CDR3 DNA: TGTGCCAGCAGTTACCGACACACGGGGGAGTATGGCTACACCTTC. As protein: CASSYRHTGEYGYTF. The chain employs TRBV6-5 and TRBJ1-2, with D possibly matching TRBD1 (5 bases). Trimming left V 2 bases short and J 5 bases short, with 15 bases between. This CDR3 is built from 15 residues. Germline V gives CDR1 MNHEY, CDR2 SVGAGI.

The CDR3 nucleotides read TGTGCCAGCAGAGAAGTCGACGGAGCGTCTTCACCCCTCCACTTT. Amino acid sequence: CASREVDGASSPLHF. The chain carries TRBV7-2 and TRBJ1-6; the D is unclear. The length of the CDR3 is 15 residues. Germline lookup yields CDR1 SGHTA and CDR2 FQGNSA. V lost 6 bases to trimming and J lost 9 bases, with 18 bases between them.

The rearrangement links TRBV11-1 to TRBJ2-7, with 9 bases matching TRBD2. J gave up 1 base and V 2 bases, and 3 bases lay outside the gene matches. CDR3 length: 15 amino acids. Germline V gives CDR1 SGHAT, CDR2 FQDESV (reference sequence). DNA for the CDR3: TGTGCCAGCAGCTTACCTAGCGGGAATTCCTACGAGCAGTACTTC. Translating it yields CASSLPSGNSYEQYF. The whole variable domain, remainder taken from reference TRBV11-1 and TRBJ2-7, is EAEVAQSPRYKITEKSQAVAFWCDPISGHATLYWYRQILGQGPELLVQFQDESVVDDSQLPKDRFSAERLKGVDSTLKIQPAELGDSAMYLCASSLPSGNSYEQYFGPGTRLTVT.

The rearrangement uses TRBV19 and TRBJ1-1; 9 bases are shared with TRBD1. CDR1 and CDR2 (germline): LNHDA, SQIVND (reference sequence). This CDR3 has 14 residues. With 3 bases clipped from V and 3 bases from J, the junction kept 2 bases outside the gene matches. CDR3: CASSIRTGDTEAFF. CDR3 in DNA: TGTGCCAGTAGTATCCGGACAGGGGACACTGAAGCTTTCTTT.

This clone was observed once. The gene calls are TRBV3-1 (or the pseudogene TRBV3-2) and TRBJ2-1, with 8 nucleotides matching TRBD2. This CDR3 comprises 14 residues. The germline gives CDR1 LGHDT, CDR2 YNNKEL (reference sequence). The ends lost 1 base at V and 15 bases at J; junction bases unmatched: 11. As DNA, the CDR3 is TGTGCCAGCAGCCAAGGATTGGCGGGAGGTACTGGGTTCTTC. Encoded protein: CASSQGLAGGTGFF.

The chain joins TRBV2 to TRBJ2-3; tentatively, D is TRBD2 (5 bases). The CDR3 extends over 15 amino acids. Deletions cut 5 bases from V and 3 bases from J, with 15 bases between. Germline CDR1 reads SNHLY; CDR2 reads FYNNEI. The CDR3 is CASSPPGIRTDTQYF. CDR3 DNA sequence: TGTGCCAGCAGTCCTCCGGGAATTAGGACAGATACGCAGTATTTT.

The chain recombines TRBV30 with TRBJ1-5; TRBD1 might be the D (6 bases). This CDR3 is 15 amino acids long. CDR1 GTSNPN and CDR2 SVGIG come from the germline V gene (reference sequence). V lost 3 bases, J lost 6 bases, and 18 bases lay in between. DNA of the CDR3: TGTGCCTGGAGCCTCTTCGGGGGGGGCAGTCAGCCCCAGCATTTT. It yields the protein CAWSLFGGGSQPQHF.

This chain links TRBV9 with TRBJ2-5; 7 bases fit TRBD1. The CDR3 sequence is 14 residues long. The trim removed 6 bases at V and 5 bases at J, leaving 10 bases unmatched. Germline assignment: CDR1 SGDLS and CDR2 YYNGEE. The CDR3, as DNA: TGTGCCAGCAACCAAGGACAGGTGGGGGAGACCCAGTACTTC. Protein sequence: CASNQGQVGETQYF.

The rearrangement links TRBV28 to TRBJ1-4; TRBD1 matches at 7 bases. Losses at the gene ends were 7 bases for V and 8 bases for J; bases not matched to a gene: 13. This CDR3 has 15 amino acids. CDR1 and CDR2 (germline): MDHEN, SYDVKM. CDR3 nucleotide sequence: TGTGCCAGCAAACCGACAGGGAAAGTGTACGAAAAACTGTTTTTT. Translated, it gives CASKPTGKVYEKLFF.

This chain links TRBV7-8 with TRBJ1-5; the D is unclear. The V and J ends lost 1 base and 0 bases respectively, with 13 bases between them. The CDR3 sequence is 17 residues long. CDR1 is SGHVS, CDR2 FQNEAQ, per germline. CDR3 nucleotide sequence: TGTGCCAGCAGCTTAGATCGTCGGTACGATAGCAATCAGCCCCAGCATTTT. Amino acids: CASSLDRRYDSNQPQHF.

CDR3 in DNA: TGTGCCAGCAGCATTCTACGGTATAATTCACCCCTCCACTTT. This sequence encodes CASSILRYNSPLHF. V gene TRBV5-6 combines with J gene TRBJ1-6; D gene unclear. The germline V and J ends were trimmed by 4 bases and 4 bases, with 9 bases remaining between them. Germline CDR1 reads SGHDT; CDR2 reads YYEEEE. CDR3 length: 14 amino acids.

This clone has a single count. This CDR3 is CASRLRRDRGHEQYF. The CDR3 bases are TGTGCAAGTCGCTTACGTAGGGACAGGGGGCACGAGCAGTACTTC. The rearrangement uses TRBV12-2 and TRBJ2-7; the listed D gene, TRBD1, was not tested against the DNA. TRBV12-2 is termed a pseudogene. This CDR3 has 15 residues.

The rearrangement joins TRBV10-3 to TRBJ1-2; D call uncertain. The CDR3 has 15 amino acids. Germline V CDR1 and CDR2: ENHRY, SYGVKD. Trimming removed 3 bases at V and 7 bases at J, with 18 bases between. The CDR3: CAISEKFRETPGYTF. Here the CDR3 DNA reads TGTGCCATCAGTGAAAAATTCCGGGAGACTCCTGGCTACACCTTC.

V and J are TRBV2 and TRBJ1-5; D is unresolved. The length of the CDR3 is 15 residues. Germline V lookup: CDR1 SNHLY, CDR2 FYNNEI. The V end lost 6 bases, the J end lost 7 bases, and 19 bases lay between the germline ends. The CDR3 sequence: CASSREDPSKQPQHF. The CDR3 DNA reads TGTGCCAGCAGCCGGGAGGACCCTTCAAAACAGCCCCAGCATTTT.

In DNA, the CDR3 is TGTGCCAGCTCACCACCTGACAGGGTAACGCCACAGTACTTC. This encodes CASSPPDRVTPQYF. J is TRBJ2-7 and V is TRBV18; 7 bases align to TRBD1. CDR1 and CDR2 from the germline V gene are KGHSH and LQKENI. With 0 bases clipped from V and 10 bases from J, the junction kept 9 bases outside the gene matches. There are 14 residues in the CDR3.

The chain combines TRBV28 with TRBJ1-2; TRBD1 might be the D (6 bases). The ends were cut back, 5 bases at V and 7 bases at J, with 14 bases in the middle. CDR3 length: 13 amino acids. Germline loops: CDR1 MDHEN, CDR2 SYDVKM. The CDR3 loop is CASSGGTYPGYTF. The CDR3 DNA reads TGTGCCAGCAGTGGTGGGACATACCCTGGCTACACCTTC.

The chain recombines TRBV4-3 with TRBJ2-7; D gene uncertain. CDR1 and CDR2 (germline): LGHNA, YSLEER. The germline V and J ends were trimmed by 8 bases and 5 bases, with 25 bases remaining between them. The CDR3 runs to 16 residues. For the CDR3, the DNA is TGCGCCAGCGCCACCTTACACCTCAGCAAGCTAGACGAGCAGTACTTC. It encodes CASATLHLSKLDEQYF.

The rearrangement links TRBV7-3 to TRBJ1-1, with D uncertain. Trimming removed 3 bases at V and 2 bases at J, with 10 bases between. CDR1 and CDR2 from the germline V gene are SGHTA and FQGTGA. The CDR3 totals 14 residues. The CDR3: CASSFRQVNTEAFF. CDR3 DNA sequence: TGTGCCAGCAGCTTTAGGCAGGTTAACACTGAAGCTTTCTTT. Full variable domain (rest looked up from reference TRBV7-3 and TRBJ1-1): GAGVSQTPSNKVTEKGKYVELRCDPISGHTALYWYRQSLGQGPEFLIYFQGTGAADDSGLPNDRFFAVRPEGSVSTLKIQRTERGDSAVYLCASSFRQVNTEAFFGQGTRLTVV.

This sequence joins TRBV6-5 and TRBJ2-7, with TRBD2 matching 11 bases. Germline V gene lookup returns CDR1 MNHEY and CDR2 SVGAGI. This CDR3 has 15 amino acids. V lost 2 bases, J lost 4 bases, and 4 bases stayed unmatched. Here the CDR3 DNA reads TGTGCCAGCAGTTACATAGCGGGAGGGACTTACGAGCAGTACTTC. Its protein is CASSYIAGGTYEQYF.

The gene calls are TRBV11-1 and TRBJ2-3; 7 bases match TRBD1. The junction had 17 bases not matched to a gene; V was cut back by 8 bases and J by 6 bases. CDR3 length equals 16 residues. Germline CDR1 reads SGHAT; CDR2 reads FQDESV (reference sequence). CDR3 amino acids: CASSLPPGQTMDTQYF. In DNA form, the CDR3 reads TGTGCCAGCTCTCTCCCCCCGGGACAGACAATGGATACGCAGTATTTT.

The genes are TRBV4-3 and TRBJ2-7, with 10 positions matching TRBD2. V shed 1 base, J shed 4 bases, and the junction held 7 bases outside the gene matches. In germline, CDR1 is LGHNA, CDR2 YSLEER. The CDR3 length is 16 residues. DNA of the CDR3: TGCGCCAGCAGCCAAGCTTCTAGCGGGGGCCCTTACGAGCAGTACTTC. Protein sequence: CASSQASSGGPYEQYF.